This record covers a single T cell receptor beta chain. This sample was taken from a study of blood T cell repertoires in COVID-19. The CDR3 consists of 15 residues. In germline, CDR1 is KGHDR, CDR2 SFDVKD. V trimming: 3 bases; J trimming: 7 bases; junction bases outside the gene matches: 8. Method: immunoSEQ multiplex PCR; TCRdb's copy keeps in-frame clones and lacks some. This table has some 350,000 clones, about 90% appearing once. The specimen was PBMCs or T cells enriched from blood (not recorded which). This sequence joins TRBV24-1 and TRBJ1-2; the match to TRBD1 covers 9 bases. This clonotype was sampled from a woman in her 30s who had recovered from COVID-19. The CDR3 reads CATSDGGQGEGGYTF. CDR3 sequence (DNA): TGTGCCACCAGTGATGGGGGACAGGGCGAAGGTGGCTACACCTTC.